Listed below are T cell receptor beta chains from one sample, sequenced in a study of OX40 agonist ivuxolimab in advanced cancers. Assay: immunoSEQ multiplex PCR; the TCRdb copy retains only in-frame clones and omits some. The data contain approximately 76,000 clones, approximately 85% of them singletons. Sequenced material: CD4+ or CD8+ T cells sorted from blood, taken in a trial of the OX40 agonist ivuxolimab. The receptors were gathered from an adult with an advanced solid tumor such as melanoma, head and neck, liver or kidney cancer. Each CDR3 is given with its conserved first and last residue. Fields, in order: J gene, clone size, V gene, D gene, CDR3 length, CDR3 protein, CDR3 DNA. A D gene is named only where the DNA matches it firmly. Only some rows state a clone size, as once, few, many or a class for expanded clones.

J: TRBJ1-1
size: -
V: TRBV6-1
D: -
length: 12
CDR3: CASRKGGTEAFF
DNA: TGTGCCAGCAGAAAGGGGGGAACTGAAGCTTTCTTT

J: TRBJ2-3
size: -
V: TRBV7-3
D: -
length: 15
CDR3: CASSLWEGGTDTQYF
DNA: TGTGCCAGCAGCTTATGGGAGGGGGGCACAGATACGCAGTATTTT

J: TRBJ2-3
size: -
V: TRBV29-1
D: TRBD2
length: 16
CDR3: CSVGTSGGARSDTQYF
DNA: TGCAGCGTTGGGACTAGCGGGGGGGCCAGATCAGATACGCAGTATTTT

J: TRBJ2-5
size: -
V: TRBV9
D: TRBD2
length: 15
CDR3: CASSVAGGAQETQYF
DNA: TGTGCCAGCAGCGTAGCGGGAGGGGCCCAAGAGACCCAGTACTTC

J: TRBJ1-2
size: -
V: TRBV5-6
D: -
length: 13
CDR3: CASSLTGPNGYTF
DNA: TGTGCCAGCAGCTTAACAGGGCCCAACGGCTACACCTTC

J: TRBJ2-2
size: -
V: TRBV7-9
D: -
length: 13
CDR3: CASSLGDTGELFF
DNA: TGTGCCAGCAGCTTAGGGGACACCGGGGAGCTGTTTTTT

J: TRBJ1-6
size: few
V: TRBV6-6
D: -
length: 14
CDR3: CASSYSSRNSPLHF
DNA: TGTGCCAGCAGTTACTCCAGCCGGAATTCACCCCTCCACTTT

J: TRBJ2-2
size: -
V: TRBV6-1
D: TRBD2
length: 16
CDR3: CASSKGRDGNTGELFF
DNA: TGTGCCAGCAGTAAAGGGAGGGACGGGAACACCGGGGAGCTGTTTTTT

J: TRBJ1-6
size: -
V: TRBV10-2
D: -
length: 16
CDR3: CASSEAGNPVNSPLHF
DNA: TGCGCCAGCAGTGAAGCAGGGAACCCTGTTAATTCACCCCTCCACTTT

J: TRBJ2-7
size: -
V: TRBV5-4
D: TRBD1
length: 14
CDR3: CASSSDRSEGEQYF
DNA: TGTGCCAGCAGCTCGGACAGGTCGGAAGGCGAGCAGTACTTC

J: TRBJ1-1
size: -
V: TRBV10-1
D: -
length: 13
CDR3: CASSRLLNTEAFF
DNA: TGCGCCAGCAGCAGACTGCTGAACACTGAAGCTTTCTTT

J: TRBJ1-5
size: -
V: TRBV7-8
D: TRBD1
length: 14
CDR3: CASSKDREKQPQHF
DNA: TGTGCCAGCAGCAAGGACAGGGAGAAACAGCCCCAGCATTTT

J: TRBJ1-2
size: -
V: TRBV7-9
D: -
length: 12
CDR3: CASSLTGYGYTF
DNA: TGTGCCAGCAGCTTGACAGGCTACGGCTACACCTTC

J: TRBJ2-2
size: -
V: TRBV10-3
D: TRBD1
length: 17
CDR3: CAISDLRTGGLTGELFF
DNA: TGTGCCATCAGTGATCTCCGGACAGGGGGCCTTACCGGGGAGCTGTTTTTT

J: TRBJ2-3
size: -
V: TRBV30
D: TRBD2
length: 15
CDR3: CALDQRGGWTDTQYF
DNA: TGTGCTTTAGACCAGCGGGGGGGCTGGACAGATACGCAGTATTTT